The 6 T cell receptor beta chains reported below all come from one sample, sequenced in a study of blood T cell repertoires in COVID-19. Sequencing was performed with immunoSEQ multiplex PCR; in TCRdb, only in-frame clones are kept and a portion is missing. The sample holds roughly 150,000 clones, under 90% seen once. The source material was peripheral blood. These receptors all stem from a woman at least 80 years old with acute or convalescent COVID-19.

This chain links TRBV18 with TRBJ1-2, with a tentative D call TRBD1 (6 bases). The CDR3 is 13 amino acids. Trimming shortened V by 5 bases and J by 8 bases, and 15 bases separated the two germline ends. In germline, CDR1 is KGHSH, CDR2 LQKENI. The CDR3 sequence is CASSLRQAEGYTF. CDR3 DNA sequence: TGTGCCAGCTCATTAAGACAGGCGGAAGGCTACACCTTC.

The chain recombines TRBV6-2 or TRBV6-3 with TRBJ1-1; TRBD1 agrees at 8 bases. Unmatched junction bases numbered 7, after V lost 5 bases and J lost 2 bases. The germline gives CDR1 MNHEY, CDR2 SVGEGT. The CDR3 consists of 15 residues. The CDR3 reads CASSPLTGANTEAFF. Here the CDR3 DNA reads TGTGCCAGCAGTCCCCTGACAGGGGCCAACACTGAAGCTTTCTTT.

This clone occurred once. The V call is TRBV19, the J call TRBJ1-5, with D perhaps matching TRBD1 (6 bases). CDR1 is LNHDA and CDR2 is SQIVND in the germline V gene (reference sequence). The CDR3 length is 14 residues. Trimming stripped 6 bases from V and 2 bases from J, with 11 bases between. This CDR3 reads CASSQGKGNQPQHF. The CDR3 nucleotides are TGTGCCAGTAGCCAGGGGAAGGGCAATCAGCCCCAGCATTTT.

The rearrangement uses TRBV11-3 and TRBJ1-1; maybe TRBD1 (6 bases). The germline V gene has CDR1 SGHNT and CDR2 YENEEA. The V gene lost 3 bases and the J gene lost 6 bases, with 17 bases spanning the gap. The length of the CDR3 is 15 residues. This CDR3 reads CASSFDRLTAAEAFF. The CDR3 DNA sequence: TGTGCCAGCAGCTTCGACAGGCTAACGGCGGCTGAAGCTTTCTTT. The full variable domain, in which reference TRBV11-3 and TRBJ1-1 provide the parts outside the CDR3, is EAGVVQSPRYKIIEKKQPVAFWCNPISGHNTLYWYLQNLGQGPELLIRYENEEAVDDSQLPKDRFSAERLKGVDSTLKIQPAELGDSAVYLCASSFDRLTAAEAFFGQGTRLTVV.

The rearrangement joins TRBV19 to TRBJ2-6; D is unclear. In germline, CDR1 is LNHDA, CDR2 SQIVND (reference sequence). The CDR3 runs 21 residues. Trimming shortened V by 1 base and J by 3 bases, and 25 bases separated the two germline ends. The CDR3 nucleotides are TGTGCCAGTAGTATAGCCTCCGTGAGAGGCACCACACGAAGTGGGGCCAACGTCCTGACTTTC. This translates into CASSIASVRGTTRSGANVLTF.

The table lists this clone with a count of one. The chain links TRBV7-9 to TRBJ2-1; the D gene is possibly TRBD2 (6 bases). Trimming removed 5 bases at V and 8 bases at J, with 13 bases between. From germline, CDR1 is SEHNR and CDR2 FQNEAQ (reference sequence). The CDR3 totals 13 residues. CDR3 sequence: CASSPRWGDEQFF. The CDR3, as DNA: TGTGCCAGCAGCCCTAGATGGGGGGATGAGCAGTTCTTC. Supplemented by reference TRBV7-9 and TRBJ2-1, the full variable domain reads DTGVSQNPRHKITKRGQNVTFRCDPISEHNRLYWYRQTLGQGPEFLTYFQNEAQLEKSRLLSDRFSAERPKGSFSTLEIQRTEQGDSAMYLCASSPRWGDEQFFGPGTRLTVL.